The clone carrying this TCR beta chain was observed at least ten times. This CDR3 has 12 residues. V shed 6 bases and J shed 6 bases, with 11 bases lying between them. CDR1 and CDR2 (germline): MDHEN, SYDVKM. RNA transcripts provided the source from which TCR beta CDR3 regions were amplified. The HTBI set primed first-round TCR CDR3 RT-PCR. TCRdb re-called the multiplex PCR reads with MiXCR, one entry per CDR3 protein. In the table there are a few hundred thousand distinct CDR3 sequences, roughly 15% of which are singletons. The data belong to a study of T cells in Graves' hyperthyroidism and ophthalmopathy.

This clonotype was obtained from a woman between 45 and 65 years old with Graves' hyperthyroidism that later progressed to Graves' ophthalmopathy. The V and J genes are TRBV28 and TRBJ1-1; D gene unclear. What was sequenced was blood. CDR3 residues: CASRTSRAEAFF. The CDR3 DNA reads as TGTGCCAGCAGGACTTCGAGGGCTGAAGCTTTCTTT.